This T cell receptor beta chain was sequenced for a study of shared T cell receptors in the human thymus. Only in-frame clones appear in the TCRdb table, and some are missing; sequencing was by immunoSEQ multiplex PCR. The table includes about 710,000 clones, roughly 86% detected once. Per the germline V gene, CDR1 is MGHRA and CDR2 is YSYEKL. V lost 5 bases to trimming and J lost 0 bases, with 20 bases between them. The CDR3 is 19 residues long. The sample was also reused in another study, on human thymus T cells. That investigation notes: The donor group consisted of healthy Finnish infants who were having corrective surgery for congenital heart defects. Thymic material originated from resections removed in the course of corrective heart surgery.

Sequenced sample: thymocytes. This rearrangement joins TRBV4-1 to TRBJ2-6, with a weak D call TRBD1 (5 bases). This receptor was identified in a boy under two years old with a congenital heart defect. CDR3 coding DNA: TGCGCCAGCAGCTACCAAGGGGAACACGCCTCCTCTGGGGCCAACGTCCTGACTTTC. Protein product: CASSYQGEHASSGANVLTF.